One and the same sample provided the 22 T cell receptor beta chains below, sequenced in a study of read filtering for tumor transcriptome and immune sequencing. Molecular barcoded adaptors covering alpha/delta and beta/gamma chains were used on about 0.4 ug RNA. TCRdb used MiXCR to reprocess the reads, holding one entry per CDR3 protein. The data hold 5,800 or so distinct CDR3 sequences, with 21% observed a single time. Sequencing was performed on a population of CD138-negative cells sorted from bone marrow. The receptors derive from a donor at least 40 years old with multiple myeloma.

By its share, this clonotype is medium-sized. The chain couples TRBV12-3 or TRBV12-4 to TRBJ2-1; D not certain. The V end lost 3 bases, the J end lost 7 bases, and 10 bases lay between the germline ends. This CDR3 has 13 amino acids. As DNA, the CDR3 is TGTGCCAGCAGTTTGGGGATAATAAATGAGCAGTTCTTC. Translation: CASSLGIINEQFF.

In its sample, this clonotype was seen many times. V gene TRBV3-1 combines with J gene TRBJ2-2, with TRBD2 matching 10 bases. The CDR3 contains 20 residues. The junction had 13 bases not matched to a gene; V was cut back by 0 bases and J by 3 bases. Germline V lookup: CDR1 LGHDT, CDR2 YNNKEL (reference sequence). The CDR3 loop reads CASSQESSGRVHGDTGELFF. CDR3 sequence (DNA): TGTGCCAGCAGCCAAGAATCCAGCGGGAGGGTCCATGGAGACACCGGGGAGCTGTTTTTT.

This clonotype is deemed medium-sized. In nucleotides, the CDR3 is TGTGCCAGCAGATTACTAGCGGGAGTTGCCACCGGGGAGCTGTTTTTT. This sequence encodes CASRLLAGVATGELFF. J is TRBJ2-2 and V is TRBV2; TRBD2 matches 11 bases. The CDR3 runs 16 residues. The V gene end was trimmed by 6 bases and the J gene end by 4 bases; junction bases not matched to a gene: 7. CDR1 and CDR2 (germline): SNHLY, FYNNEI.

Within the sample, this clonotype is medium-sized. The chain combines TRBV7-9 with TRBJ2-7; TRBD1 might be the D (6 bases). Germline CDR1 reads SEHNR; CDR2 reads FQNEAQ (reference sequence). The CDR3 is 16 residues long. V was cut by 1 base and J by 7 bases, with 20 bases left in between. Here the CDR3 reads CASSLVGQTDSREQYF. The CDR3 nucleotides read TGTGCCAGCAGCTTAGTGGGACAAACAGACTCCAGGGAGCAGTACTTC.

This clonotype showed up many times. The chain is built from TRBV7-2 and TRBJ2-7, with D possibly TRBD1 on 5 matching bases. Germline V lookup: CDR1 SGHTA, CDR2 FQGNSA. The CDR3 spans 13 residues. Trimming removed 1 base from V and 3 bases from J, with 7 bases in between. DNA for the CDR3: TGTGCCAGCAGCTTAGGGGGCCTCTACGAGCAGTACTTC. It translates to CASSLGGLYEQYF.

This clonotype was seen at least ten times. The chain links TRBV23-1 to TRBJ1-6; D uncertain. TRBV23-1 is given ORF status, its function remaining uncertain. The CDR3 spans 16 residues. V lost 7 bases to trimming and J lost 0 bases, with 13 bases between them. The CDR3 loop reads CASKTRLSSYNSPLHF. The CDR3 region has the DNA TGCGCCAGCAAGACCCGACTTAGCTCCTATAATTCACCCCTCCACTTT.

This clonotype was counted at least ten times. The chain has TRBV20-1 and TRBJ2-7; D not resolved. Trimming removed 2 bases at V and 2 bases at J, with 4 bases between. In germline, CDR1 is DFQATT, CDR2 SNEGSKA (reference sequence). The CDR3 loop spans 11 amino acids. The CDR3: CSARTTYEQYF. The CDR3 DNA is TGCAGTGCTAGAACCACCTACGAGCAGTACTTC.

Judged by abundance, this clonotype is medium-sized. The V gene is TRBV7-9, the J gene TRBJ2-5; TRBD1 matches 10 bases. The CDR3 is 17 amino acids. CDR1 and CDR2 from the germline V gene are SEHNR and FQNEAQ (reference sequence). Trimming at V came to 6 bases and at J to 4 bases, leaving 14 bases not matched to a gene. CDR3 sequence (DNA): TGTGCCAGCAGACCTCCGCCCGGGACAGGGGCCCGAGAGACCCAGTACTTC. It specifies CASRPPPGTGARETQYF.

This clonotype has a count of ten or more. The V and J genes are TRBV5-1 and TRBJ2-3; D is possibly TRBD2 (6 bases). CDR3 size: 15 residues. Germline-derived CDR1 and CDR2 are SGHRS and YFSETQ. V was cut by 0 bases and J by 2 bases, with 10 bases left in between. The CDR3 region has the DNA TGCGCCAGCAGCTTGGAGTCGCGGGACACAGATACGCAGTATTTT. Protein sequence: CASSLESRDTDTQYF.

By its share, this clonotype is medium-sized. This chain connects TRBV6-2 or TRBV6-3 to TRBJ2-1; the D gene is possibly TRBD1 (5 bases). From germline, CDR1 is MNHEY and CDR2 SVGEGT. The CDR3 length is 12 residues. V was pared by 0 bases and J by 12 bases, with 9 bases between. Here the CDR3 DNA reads TGTGCCAGCAGTTACTCGATCAGGGCGCAGTTCTTC. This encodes CASSYSIRAQFF.

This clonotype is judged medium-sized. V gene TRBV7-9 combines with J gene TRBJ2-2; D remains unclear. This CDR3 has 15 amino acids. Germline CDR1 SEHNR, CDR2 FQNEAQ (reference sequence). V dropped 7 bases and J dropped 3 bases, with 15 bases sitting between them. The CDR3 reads CASNDLGQDTGELFF. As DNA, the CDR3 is TGTGCCAGCAACGACCTTGGGCAGGACACCGGGGAGCTGTTTTTT.

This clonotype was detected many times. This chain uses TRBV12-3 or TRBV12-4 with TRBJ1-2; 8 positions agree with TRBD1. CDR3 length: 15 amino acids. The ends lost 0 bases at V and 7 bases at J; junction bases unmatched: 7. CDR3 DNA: TGTGCCAGCAGTTTAGCCGGACAGGGAGAGCGTGGCTACACCTTC. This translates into CASSLAGQGERGYTF.

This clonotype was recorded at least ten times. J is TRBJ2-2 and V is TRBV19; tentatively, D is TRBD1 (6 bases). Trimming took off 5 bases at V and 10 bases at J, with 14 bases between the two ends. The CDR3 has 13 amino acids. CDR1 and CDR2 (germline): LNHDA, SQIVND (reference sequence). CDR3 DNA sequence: TGTGCCAGTAGTCGGACCGGGACAACGGAGCTGTTTTTT. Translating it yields CASSRTGTTELFF.

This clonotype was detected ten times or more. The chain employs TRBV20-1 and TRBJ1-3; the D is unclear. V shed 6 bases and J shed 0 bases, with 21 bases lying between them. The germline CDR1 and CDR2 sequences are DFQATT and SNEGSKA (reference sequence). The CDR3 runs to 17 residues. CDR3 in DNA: TGCAGTGCCGTGGCTGGAGGCCTGGTGGCCTCTGGAAACACCATATATTTT. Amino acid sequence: CSAVAGGLVASGNTIYF.

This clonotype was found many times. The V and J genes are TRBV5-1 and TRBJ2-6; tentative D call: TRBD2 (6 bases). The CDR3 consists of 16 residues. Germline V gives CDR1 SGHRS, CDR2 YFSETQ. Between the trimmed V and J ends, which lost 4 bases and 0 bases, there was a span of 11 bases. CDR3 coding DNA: TGCGCCAGCAGCATACCGGGGGACTCTGGGGCCAACGTCCTGACTTTC. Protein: CASSIPGDSGANVLTF.

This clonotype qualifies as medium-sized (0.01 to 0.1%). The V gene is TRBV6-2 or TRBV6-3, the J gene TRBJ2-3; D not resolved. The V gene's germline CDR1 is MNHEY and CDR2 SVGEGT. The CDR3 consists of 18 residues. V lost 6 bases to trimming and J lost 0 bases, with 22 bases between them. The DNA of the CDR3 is TGTGCCAGCAGCAACCTGGGCGGTGGCCTTCGCAGCACAGATACGCAGTATTTT. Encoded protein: CASSNLGGGLRSTDTQYF.

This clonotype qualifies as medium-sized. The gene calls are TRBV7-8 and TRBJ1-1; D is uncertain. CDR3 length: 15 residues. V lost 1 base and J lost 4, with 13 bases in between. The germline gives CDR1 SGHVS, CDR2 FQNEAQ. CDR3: CASSLESWGGTEAFF. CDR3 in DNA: TGTGCCAGCAGCTTAGAGTCCTGGGGTGGCACTGAAGCTTTCTTT.

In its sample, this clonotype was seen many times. In DNA, the CDR3 is TGTGCCAGCAGCGTGCGGGGGATCGACAACAATGAGCAGTTCTTC. Translated: CASSVRGIDNNEQFF. This rearrangement joins TRBV9 to TRBJ2-1, with 7 positions matching TRBD2. The J segment lost 5 bases and the V segment lost 2 bases, leaving 7 bases of the junction unmatched. The CDR3 runs 15 residues. Germline values: CDR1 SGDLS, CDR2 YYNGEE.

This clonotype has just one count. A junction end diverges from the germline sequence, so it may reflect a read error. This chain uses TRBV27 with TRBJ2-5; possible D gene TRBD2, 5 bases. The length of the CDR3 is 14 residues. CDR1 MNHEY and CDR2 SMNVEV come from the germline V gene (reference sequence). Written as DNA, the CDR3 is TGTGCCAGCAGTCCCTGGGAGAGGCAAGTGACCCAGTACTTC. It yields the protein CASSPWERQVTQYF.

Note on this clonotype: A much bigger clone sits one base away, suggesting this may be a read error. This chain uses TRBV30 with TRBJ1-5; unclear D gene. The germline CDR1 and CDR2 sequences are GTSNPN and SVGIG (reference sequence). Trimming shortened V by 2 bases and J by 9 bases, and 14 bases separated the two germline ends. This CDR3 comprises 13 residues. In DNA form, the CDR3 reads TGTGCCTGGAGTCGGACGAACATGGGGCCCCAGCATTTT. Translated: CAWSRTNMGPQHF.

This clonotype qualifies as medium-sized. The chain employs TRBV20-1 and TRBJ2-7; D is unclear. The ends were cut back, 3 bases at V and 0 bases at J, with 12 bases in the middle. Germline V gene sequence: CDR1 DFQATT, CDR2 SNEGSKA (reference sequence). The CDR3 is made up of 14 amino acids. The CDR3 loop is CSARKEVTSYEQYF. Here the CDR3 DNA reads TGCAGTGCTAGGAAAGAAGTAACCTCCTACGAGCAGTACTTC.

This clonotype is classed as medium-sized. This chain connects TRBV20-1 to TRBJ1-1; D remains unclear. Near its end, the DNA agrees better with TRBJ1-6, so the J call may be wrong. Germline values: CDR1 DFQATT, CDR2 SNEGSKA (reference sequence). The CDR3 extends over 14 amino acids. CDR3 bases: TGCAGTGCTAGATGGCCAGATTATAATTCACCCCTCCACTTT. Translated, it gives CSARWPDYNSPLHF.